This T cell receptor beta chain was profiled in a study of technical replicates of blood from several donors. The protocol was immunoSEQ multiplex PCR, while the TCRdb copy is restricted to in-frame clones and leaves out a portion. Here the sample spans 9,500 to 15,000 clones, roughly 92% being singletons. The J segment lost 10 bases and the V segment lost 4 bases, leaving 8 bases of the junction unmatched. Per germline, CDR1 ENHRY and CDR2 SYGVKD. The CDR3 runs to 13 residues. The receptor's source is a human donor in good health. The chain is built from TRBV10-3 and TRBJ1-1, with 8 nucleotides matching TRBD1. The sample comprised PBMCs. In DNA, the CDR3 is TGTGCCATCAGTGCCTGGACAGGGCTCGGAGCTTTCTTT. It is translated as CAISAWTGLGAFF.